This TCR beta chain was found in a study of blood T cell repertoires in COVID-19. Study-level background: COVID-19 samples, acute and convalescent, were from the United States, Italy and Spain.

The CDR3 extends over 18 amino acids. V shed 2 bases and J 1 base; nucleotides not matched to a gene: 11. Germline assignment: CDR1 KGHDR and CDR2 SFDVKD. The table came from immunoSEQ multiplex PCR; TCRdb's copy has only in-frame clones and leaves some out. Of under 450,000 clones listed, around 89% are singletons. The sequenced sample was peripheral blood. V and J are TRBV24-1 and TRBJ1-2; 8 nucleotides line up with TRBD1. This clonotype was obtained from a woman aged 40 to 55 with COVID-19, enrolled during active disease. This chain's CDR3 is CATSDSFGRGLGNYGYTF. The CDR3 DNA sequence: TGTGCCACCAGTGATTCCTTCGGCAGGGGGCTTGGTAACTATGGCTACACCTTC.